This TCR beta chain was observed in a study of Ad26.COV2.S vaccination and SARS-CoV-2 variants. Whole-study context: Intramuscularly, Ad26.COV2.S was given either once or twice, 56 days apart. Study-wide findings and caveats: Greater spike-specific TCR breadth was seen in vaccine recipients than in placebo recipients.

Regarding treatment: some 20 received Ad26.COV2.S at low or high dose, single or two shots; 5 received placebo; per-sample allocation not given. Following the first vaccine or placebo injection, samples were taken on day 63. Comments on this clone: The antigen remains undetermined.

This CDR3 comprises 13 residues. V lost 2 bases to trimming and J lost 6 bases; unmatched junction nucleotides: 5. Germline lookup yields CDR1 GTSNPN and CDR2 SVGIG (reference sequence). Only in-frame clones appear in the TCRdb table, and some are missing; sequencing was by immunoSEQ multiplex PCR. The sample lists roughly 320,000 clones, around nine tenths seen once, with approximately 3.6% in the top ten. This clonotype originated in a person aged 18-65 years who received the Ad26.COV2.S COVID-19 vaccine or a placebo. The specimen comprised peripheral blood, sampled in a trial of Ad26.COV2.S vaccine versus placebo. This sequence joins TRBV30 and TRBJ2-3; 7 bases match TRBD2. The CDR3 loop is CAWSRDGGDTQYF. The CDR3 bases are TGTGCCTGGAGTCGGGACGGGGGGGATACGCAGTATTTT.